Each of the 2 T cell receptor beta chains below was sequenced from the same sample in a study of cytomegalovirus exposure and HLA in healthy donors. Both 60 Vbeta primers and 13 Jbeta primers went into the PCR. Clones were read by immunoSEQ multiplex PCR, and TCRdb kept only the in-frame ones, dropping some. The data hold 150,000 to 200,000 clones, with about three quarters observed a single time. Sequencing was done on a sample of PBMCs. These receptors all come from a man aged 50 or older in good health and CMV-seropositive.

V gene TRBV6-6 combines with J gene TRBJ2-7, with D possibly TRBD1 on 6 matching bases. Germline V gives CDR1 MNHNY, CDR2 SVGAGI (reference sequence). There are 14 residues in the CDR3. The V and J ends lost 2 bases and 3 bases respectively, with 11 bases between them. For the CDR3, the DNA is TGTGCCAGCAGTTACGTGGACAGCTACTACGAGCAGTACTTC. This codes for CASSYVDSYYEQYF.

The genes are TRBV10-2 and TRBJ1-4; no clear D. CDR1 and CDR2 from the germline V gene are WSHSY and SAAADI. The CDR3 is made up of 11 amino acids. V was clipped by 10 bases and J by 3 bases, with 6 bases between them. In DNA, the CDR3 is TGCGCCACGGAGGCTAATGAAAAACTGTTTTTT. Protein product: CATEANEKLFF.